This T cell receptor beta chain was captured by sequencing in a study of shared clonotypes between healthy human individuals. Overall study findings and caveats: Expectations were that clonotype sharing among donors would be affected by sequencing depth. All-four-donor shared clonotypes had higher generation probabilities than non-shared clonotypes did.

In the case of this clone: Its antigen is unknown.

Germline V gene sequence: CDR1 MNHEY, CDR2 SMNVEV (reference sequence). The V end lost 4 bases, the J end lost 4 bases, and 10 bases lay between the germline ends. The CDR3 totals 13 residues. Method: immunoSEQ multiplex PCR; TCRdb's copy keeps in-frame clones and lacks some. Of about 2.3 million clones detected, over 85% appear once; the ten largest clones hold 0.39%. Free of recent acute infections or vaccinations, the donors were healthy HIV-negative adults. All participating donors were Caucasian adults from Nashville, Tennessee. Source material: naive CD4+ T cells from PBMCs. Subset: CD45RA+ positively selected. The receptor's source is a man younger than 35 in good health. Some clones in this sample may be carry-over from other donors' samples. This chain uses TRBV27 with TRBJ1-2, with a tentative D call TRBD1 (5 bases). CDR3 in DNA: TGTGCCAGCAGTTCGACAGATACCTATGGCTACACCTTC. Its protein is CASSSTDTYGYTF.